This TCR beta chain originates from a study of cytomegalovirus exposure and HLA in healthy donors. Looked up from germline, CDR1 is MGHDK and CDR2 is SYGVNS. The CDR3 sequence is 11 residues long. V gave up 6 bases and J gave up 11 bases, with 13 bases separating them. Study observations and caveats: Most TCRs appeared rarely, but some public TCRs recurred in many donors.

Data came from immunoSEQ multiplex PCR; TCRdb stores just in-frame clones and leaves some out. Of a few hundred thousand clones listed, 86% are singletons. This clone was seen a few times. Its matching antigen is unknown. The J gene is TRBJ1-1, the V gene TRBV25-1; D perhaps matches TRBD1 (6 bases). This sequence originates from a woman between 18 and 30 years old in good health and CMV-seronegative. Sequenced input: PBMCs. The CDR3 nucleotides read TGTGCCAGCAGACGCAGGGGTTGGGCTTTCTTT. This translates into CASRRRGWAFF.